This section outlines one TCR beta chain sequence together with its context. The template was RNA from unsorted bulk tissue. This non-tumor lung sample came from over 3 cm beyond the tumor edge. CDR3 length: 13 amino acids. V lost 2 bases to trimming and J lost 2 bases, with 9 bases between them. Per germline, CDR1 GTSNPN and CDR2 SVGIG (reference sequence). TCRbeta libraries were built with three rounds of nested PCR, modified from ARM-PCR. TCRdb recomputed calls from the multiplex PCR reads with MiXCR, one row per CDR3 protein. The table includes 44,000 or so distinct CDR3 sequences, roughly two thirds detected once. This sample is part of a study of tumor and adjacent non-tumor tissue in lung cancer. The wider study: Patients were aged about 31 to 85, 9 to 10 men and 5 women, stage I to III. Samples averaged about 4.3 million productive TCRbeta reads each.

This TCR derives from a woman in her thirties or forties with non-small cell lung cancer. The chain recombines TRBV30 with TRBJ1-2, with D possibly being TRBD1 (5 bases). Material: distant non-tumor lung tissue. The CDR3 protein is CAWSPWGNYGYTF. The DNA for the CDR3 is TGTGCCTGGAGTCCCTGGGGGAACTATGGCTACACCTTC.